This T cell receptor (beta chain) is drawn from a study of blood T cell repertoires in COVID-19 (dated by TCRdb to 2020 to 2021). With respect to the entire study: Samples from collaborators originated in the United States, Italy and Spain and spanned both the acute and convalescent phases of COVID-19. The prospective study material was composed of cDNA or gDNA derived from T cells, B-cell-depleted T cells, or PBMCs. Subjects who had been exposed to COVID-19, were actively infected with it, or had recovered from it provided the deeply sampled blood TCRbeta repertoires that made up the dataset. The repertoires were released in a freely available public database meant as a resource for research on the immune response to SARS-CoV-2. Samples came from the ongoing ImmuneRACE study (first 160 participants) plus 1,254 subjects from 6 global collaborators. Nearly every sample came with metadata listing a de-identified subject ID, COVID-19 status, age in years and sex. Where available, HLA class I and class II types were obtained from metadata supplied by the sample provider rather than from assay-based typing.

What the work shows at the level of the full study, not this receptor alone: How much clinical and demographic metadata was included differed by source and by participant, and the metadata was provided uncurated.

TCRbeta CDR3 regions were amplified from genomic DNA using the immunoSEQ Assay, a bias-controlled multiplex PCR. The source study handled its data this way. The number of nucleated cells in each sample was estimated from the amplification of reference gene primers within the assay. To quantify the absolute abundance of each unique TCRbeta CDR3 rearrangement, sequence reads were collapsed and filtered. For each sample, productive Simpson clonality was calculated as the square root of Simpson's diversity index over productive rearrangements. TCRdb stores this immuneACCESS table with in-frame sequences only. Part of the clones is absent; in the studies checked, under half of the shortfall reflects unresolved V genes, and no reason is known for the rest. The DNA gave D and trimming, while V, J and clone size come from that table. The sample has some 180,000 clones on record, 84% of them singletons. The biggest ten clones account for less than 3.5% of the sample.

In the prospective study, participants were roughly 18 to 100 years old, resided in approximately 25 geographic areas of the United States, and were enrolled through a virtual design. In the prospective study, cohorts were assigned on the basis of participant-reported clinical history obtained from a screening survey and a study questionnaire. Exposed participants had been in contact with someone with a PCR-confirmed or clinician-diagnosed COVID-19 case within 2 weeks of study entry. Each participant in the prospective study had whole blood, serum and a nasopharyngeal or oropharyngeal swab collected by mobile phlebotomists. Prospective study participants could optionally give additional blood draws and questionnaires over a 2-month period. Prospective study blood samples were shipped either frozen or at room temperature before DNA extraction. Note on this clone: Its antigen has not been determined. Base qualities are not at hand, and no much larger clone is one base apart.

Reading from cysteine to phenylalanine, the CDR3 counts 13 amino acids. Only the CDR3 DNA is retained, 39 bases long and in frame from the first base. CDR1 and CDR2 are read off the germline V gene as MRHNA and SNTAGT. Deletion took 5 bases off V and 4 bases off J, with a span of 11 bases between the germline ends. What was sequenced was PBMCs or T cells enriched from blood (not recorded which). The rearrangement joined TRBV6-4 to TRBJ2-5, with no confident D gene call. This clonotype originated in a woman aged 25 to 39 who had been exposed to COVID-19. The CDR3 region has the sequence CASSRDQRETQYF. The nucleotide sequence is given as TGTGCCAGCAGTAGAGACCAGCGAGAGACCCAGTACTTC.